The source of this T cell receptor (beta chain) is a study of T cell changes during pregnancy in multiple sclerosis. Produced via immunoSEQ multiplex PCR; TCRdb's table is partial and in-frame only. This sample carries 40,000 or so clones, 90% of them seen once, and the ten largest clones take 0.4% to 0.45%. The CDR3 is made up of 16 amino acids. Germline loops: CDR1 SEHNR, CDR2 FQNEAQ (reference sequence). V lost 4 bases, J lost 1 base, and 17 bases lay in between. This sample comprised CD4+ T cells from peripheral blood mononuclear cells, obtained in the third trimester of pregnancy. The rearrangement joins TRBV7-9 to TRBJ2-7; D might be TRBD1 (6 bases). The receptor's source is a female donor with multiple sclerosis, enrolled in a pregnancy study. The CDR3, as DNA: TGTGCCAGCAGCTCCCAGAGGGCAGGGGCGTCCTACGAGCAGTACTTC. Amino acid sequence: CASSSQRAGASYEQYF.